This entry features one T cell receptor (beta chain) sequence. J lost 4 bases, V lost 3 bases, and 6 bases had no gene match. There are 16 residues in the CDR3. CDR1 is SGHNT and CDR2 is YENEEA in the germline V gene. Only in-frame clones appear in the TCRdb table, and some are missing; sequencing was by immunoSEQ multiplex PCR. This sample yields 120,000 or so clones, of which 85% to 90% are seen a single time; around 3.5% belongs to the top ten. The data originate from a study of control samples from healthy donors and cancer patients. Source material: PBMCs. The chain joins TRBV11-3 to TRBJ2-1, with 10 nucleotides matching TRBD2. This TCR derives from an older woman with lung cancer. CDR3 in DNA: TGTGCCAGCAGCTTGGCTAGCGGGAGACCATACAATGAGCAGTTCTTC. Amino acids: CASSLASGRPYNEQFF.